A selection of T cell receptor beta chains follows, all from one sample in a study of somatic mutations in cytotoxic T cells in rheumatoid arthritis. Sequencing was performed with immunoSEQ multiplex PCR; in TCRdb, only in-frame clones are kept and a portion is missing. The sample contains some 2,500 clones, roughly 85% of which appear only once. The sample comprised CD8+ T cells sorted from blood. The receptors shown here come from a man aged 60 to 69 with rheumatoid arthritis. The CDR3 runs from the conserved cysteine through the conserved F or W. D genes are given only for firm matches. Expanded clones get a size class; other rows say once, few or many, or leave the size out.

d_call	clone_size	v_call	j_call	cdr3_aa	cdr3_nt
TRBD1	NA	TRBV30	TRBJ2-2	CAWSWTGYTGELFF	TGTGCCTGGAGTTGGACAGGGTACACCGGGGAGCTGTTTTTT
NA	NA	TRBV30	TRBJ2-7	CAWNVQAYEQYF	TGTGCCTGGAATGTACAGGCCTACGAGCAGTACTTC
TRBD1	NA	TRBV11-2	TRBJ1-1	CASSDRQGISEAFF	TGTGCCAGCAGCGACCGACAGGGGATCTCTGAAGCTTTCTTT
TRBD1	large	TRBV4-2	TRBJ2-7	CASSQDEGDREGGIYEQYF	TGTGCCAGCAGCCAAGATGAAGGGGACAGGGAGGGGGGGATCTACGAGCAGTACTTC
TRBD1	NA	TRBV4-1	TRBJ2-7	CASSQEGQGTYEQYF	TGCGCCAGCAGCCAAGAGGGACAGGGGACCTACGAGCAGTACTTC
NA	few	TRBV21-1	TRBJ2-5	CASSKGRVAGGPGETQYF	TGTGCCAGCAGCAAAGGGAGGGTAGCGGGAGGGCCGGGGGAGACCCAGTACTTC
NA	NA	TRBV14	TRBJ2-2	CASASTNTGELFF	TGTGCCTCCGCTAGCACGAACACCGGGGAGCTGTTTTTT
TRBD1	NA	TRBV6-6	TRBJ1-1	CASSQYRGAEAFF	TGTGCCAGCAGTCAATACAGGGGCGCTGAAGCTTTCTTT
TRBD1	NA	TRBV27	TRBJ1-6	CASSTEGQGTGSPLHF	TGTGCCAGCAGTACCGAAGGACAGGGGACCGGGTCACCCCTCCACTTT
NA	NA	TRBV20-1	TRBJ2-7	CSMEGTYEQYF	TGCAGTATGGAGGGAACCTACGAGCAGTACTTC
TRBD1	NA	TRBV2	TRBJ2-7	CASSEGGTAYEQYF	TGTGCCAGCAGTGAAGGGGGGACAGCCTACGAGCAGTACTTC
NA	NA	TRBV9	TRBJ1-1	CASSGRGSDTEAFF	TGTGCCAGCAGCGGCAGGGGATCTGACACTGAAGCTTTCTTT
TRBD2	NA	TRBV5-5	TRBJ2-7	CASSLLGLAGDYEQYF	TGTGCCAGCAGCTTATTAGGACTAGCGGGGGACTACGAGCAGTACTTC
TRBD2	once	TRBV9	TRBJ2-3	CASSVEERGFTDTQYF	TGTGCCAGCAGCGTGGAGGAGCGGGGCTTCACAGATACGCAGTATTTT
NA	NA	TRBV6-1	TRBJ2-7	CASSERRQGSNEQYF	TGTGCCAGCAGTGAAAGGCGCCAGGGAAGCAACGAGCAGTACTTC
NA	NA	TRBV28	TRBJ2-2	CAGMTGNTGELFF	TGTGCCGGCATGACAGGGAACACCGGGGAGCTGTTTTTT
TRBD1	NA	TRBV5-6	TRBJ2-7	CASSLGQGSYEQYF	TGTGCCAGCAGCTTGGGACAGGGCTCCTACGAGCAGTACTTC
TRBD2	NA	TRBV4-1	TRBJ2-5	CASSQGQGLAGETQYF	TGCGCCAGCAGCCAGGGTCAAGGACTAGCGGGGGAGACCCAGTACTTC
NA	NA	TRBV28	TRBJ1-2	CASSTPANYGYTF	TGTGCCAGCAGTACCCCGGCTAACTATGGCTACACCTTC
TRBD1	NA	TRBV5-6	TRBJ2-7	CASSYSDRGSYEQYF	TGTGCCAGCAGTTACTCTGACAGGGGCTCCTACGAGCAGTACTTC
NA	NA	TRBV21-1	TRBJ1-5	CASSCGGGAVSNQPQHF	TGTGCCAGCAGCTGCGGAGGGGGGGCGGTTAGCAATCAGCCCCAGCATTTT
NA	NA	TRBV4-1	TRBJ1-6	CASSQGRSYNSPLHF	TGCGCCAGCAGCCAAGGACGGAGCTATAATTCACCCCTCCACTTT
TRBD1	NA	TRBV29-1	TRBJ2-6	CSVEGDRAGANVLTF	TGCAGCGTTGAAGGGGACAGGGCTGGGGCCAACGTCCTGACTTTC
TRBD1	NA	TRBV7-2	TRBJ2-7	CASSLGTGYYEQYF	TGTGCCAGCAGCTTAGGGACAGGGTACTACGAGCAGTACTTC
TRBD2	NA	TRBV30	TRBJ2-1	CARGVAGEWFF	TGTGCCCGGGGCGTGGCGGGGGAGTGGTTCTTC
TRBD2	NA	TRBV7-2	TRBJ2-1	CASSSTSGSYNEQFF	TGTGCCAGCAGCTCGACTAGCGGATCCTACAATGAGCAGTTCTTC
NA	NA	TRBV29-1	TRBJ2-1	CSVGGYEQFF	TGCAGCGTTGGGGGCTATGAGCAGTTCTTC
TRBD2	hyperexpanded	TRBV28	TRBJ2-3	CASSFPTSGYDSTDTQYF	TGTGCCAGCAGTTTCCCGACTAGCGGGTACGATAGCACAGATACGCAGTATTTT
TRBD1	NA	TRBV9	TRBJ2-2	CASSGGTANTGELFF	TGTGCCAGCAGCGGAGGGACAGCGAACACCGGGGAGCTGTTTTTT
TRBD2	NA	TRBV7-9	TRBJ2-3	CASSLLAASSTDTQYF	TGTGCCAGCAGCTTACTAGCGGCCTCTAGCACAGATACGCAGTATTTT
TRBD2	NA	TRBV18	TRBJ2-7	CASSQTWTSISYEQYF	TGTGCCAGCTCACAAACTTGGACTAGCATCTCCTACGAGCAGTACTTC
TRBD1	NA	TRBV19	TRBJ2-1	CASSTRTGNEQFF	TGTGCCAGTAGTACCCGGACAGGGAATGAGCAGTTCTTC
NA	NA	TRBV30	TRBJ2-3	CAWELYDTQYF	TGTGCCTGGGAGTTGTACGATACGCAGTATTTT
TRBD1	NA	TRBV9	TRBJ2-7	CASSPWDSLYEQYF	TGTGCCAGCAGCCCCTGGGACAGTTTGTACGAGCAGTACTTC
NA	NA	TRBV7-9	TRBJ1-3	CASSLAGAGNSIYF	TGTGCCAGCAGCTTAGCAGGGGCCGGAAACTCTATATATTTT
NA	once	TRBV30	TRBJ1-1	CAWRGIKREYTEAFF	TGTGCCTGGAGGGGGATTAAAAGGGAGTACACTGAAGCTTTCTTT
TRBD2	NA	TRBV27	TRBJ2-7	CASSLLAGGPGPGYEQYF	TGTGCCAGCAGTTTACTAGCGGGAGGGCCGGGCCCTGGCTACGAGCAGTACTTC
NA	NA	TRBV23-1	TRBJ1-2	CASSQSDGQGPLDGYTF	TGCGCCAGCAGTCAATCGGATGGCCAGGGCCCCCTTGATGGCTACACCTTC